Listed below are T cell receptor beta chains from one sample, sequenced in a study of cytomegalovirus exposure and HLA in healthy donors. The data were produced by immunoSEQ multiplex PCR, yet TCRdb's version contains in-frame clones alone and is incomplete. The sample contains over 85,000 clones, approximately 82% of which appear only once. The specimen sequenced was PBMCs. These receptors all stem from a man in his thirties or forties in good health and CMV-seropositive. Each CDR3 is given with its conserved first and last residue. Each record gives: J gene, clone size, D gene, V gene, CDR3 DNA, CDR3 protein. The D gene is left open where the match is weak. Where a row states a size, it is once, few, many or the class of an expanded clone; other rows omit it.

TRBJ2-4	.	.	TRBV13	TGTGCCAGCAGCCCAGAGGGTTTAGGGGCCAAAAACATTCAGTACTTC	CASSPEGLGAKNIQYF
TRBJ2-7	.	TRBD2	TRBV9	TGTGCCAGCAGCGTAGACGGGGGGGCTTGGTACGAGCAGTACTTC	CASSVDGGAWYEQYF
TRBJ2-2	few	TRBD1	TRBV7-8	TGTGCCAGCAGCTTATTGGACAGGGGGACCGGGGAGCTGTTTTTT	CASSLLDRGTGELFF
TRBJ1-1	few	.	TRBV30	TGTGCCCGCCAGGAGGGGAGGGTGAACACTGAAGCTTTCTTT	CARQEGRVNTEAFF
TRBJ2-7	.	TRBD1	TRBV7-2	TGTGCCAGCAGCTGGACAGGGGAAGGGTCCTACGAGCAGTACTTC	CASSWTGEGSYEQYF
TRBJ2-5	.	.	TRBV4-3	TGCGCCAGCAGCCCCATGACAGGGAGGTTTGAGACCCAGTACTTC	CASSPMTGRFETQYF
TRBJ2-1	.	TRBD2	TRBV7-9	TGTGCCAGCAGCCAATCTCTAGCGGGGAACTACAATGAGCAGTTCTTC	CASSQSLAGNYNEQFF
TRBJ2-7	.	TRBD1	TRBV11-2	TGTGCCAGCAGCTCCCCCGGGACAGGCGAGCAGTACTTC	CASSSPGTGEQYF
TRBJ2-3	.	TRBD1	TRBV5-8	TGTGCCAGCAGCTTAAGGGACAGGGGTAGACGAGATACGCAGTATTTT	CASSLRDRGRRDTQYF
TRBJ1-3	.	.	TRBV4-1	TGCGCCAGCAGCCAAGTGGCAGGGGTTGGAAACACCATATATTTT	CASSQVAGVGNTIYF
TRBJ2-7	.	TRBD1	TRBV29-1	TGCAGCGTTGAAGATGCGGACGGGGACAGGGGTTCCTACGAGCAGTACTTC	CSVEDADGDRGSYEQYF
TRBJ2-2	.	.	TRBV5-4	TGTGCCAGCAGCTTGGGGCAGATGAACACCGGGGAGCTGTTTTTT	CASSLGQMNTGELFF